A selection of T cell receptor beta chains follows, all from one sample in a study of Ad26.COV2.S vaccination and SARS-CoV-2 variants. Sequencing was performed with immunoSEQ multiplex PCR; in TCRdb, only in-frame clones are kept and a portion is missing. The sample carries roughly 460,000 clones, roughly nine tenths recorded once. This specimen consisted of peripheral blood, obtained in a trial of Ad26.COV2.S vaccine versus placebo. The receptors were gathered from a person between 18 and 65 years old who received the Ad26.COV2.S COVID-19 vaccine or a placebo. Both conserved end residues are part of each CDR3. A D gene is named only where the DNA matches it firmly. Expanded clones are given a class, and other clones once, few, many or no size at all.

cdr3_nt,cdr3_aa,d_call,clone_size,j_call,v_call,cdr3_length
TGCGCCAGCAGCTTAATCGGCGGAGACTATGGCTACACCTTC,CASSLIGGDYGYTF,NA,once,TRBJ1-2,TRBV5-1,14
TGTGCCAGTCTCGGACAGGGTAAGCGGTATGGCTACACCTTC,CASLGQGKRYGYTF,TRBD1,NA,TRBJ1-2,TRBV28,14
TGTGCCAGCAGCCCACCCCTTGTAGGACAGCTCGTAGTTGCAACTAATGAAAAACTGTTTTTT,CASSPPLVGQLVVATNEKLFF,NA,NA,TRBJ1-4,TRBV6-6,21
TGTGCCAGTCTTAGAAGGGGCTACAATGAGCAGTTCTTC,CASLRRGYNEQFF,NA,NA,TRBJ2-1,TRBV19,13
TGTGCCAGCAGCGCCTTTTCGGACATTTCTGGGGAGCTGTTTTTT,CASSAFSDISGELFF,NA,NA,TRBJ2-2,TRBV9,15
TGTGCCAGCAGATTGCCAGAATTTCATAATCAGCCCCAGCATTTT,CASRLPEFHNQPQHF,NA,NA,TRBJ1-5,TRBV28,15
TGTGCCAGTAGTTTAATGACAGGGGGCTTCGGAAAACTGTTTTTT,CASSLMTGGFGKLFF,TRBD1,NA,TRBJ1-4,TRBV19,15
TGTGCCAGCAGTTTATCTGAGGGCAGGGTGGGAAGCAATCAGCCCCAGCATTTT,CASSLSEGRVGSNQPQHF,NA,NA,TRBJ1-5,TRBV28,18
TGTGCCAGCAGCTTAACCGTCTTGAAGACTGAAGCTTTCTTT,CASSLTVLKTEAFF,NA,NA,TRBJ1-1,TRBV7-2,14
TGCGCCAGCAGCCCGCGGGGCCTTAATGAAAAACTGTTTTTT,CASSPRGLNEKLFF,NA,NA,TRBJ1-4,TRBV4-3,14
TGTGCCATCAGTACAACAGCGGGGAGCTCCTACAATGAGCAGTTCTTC,CAISTTAGSSYNEQFF,TRBD2,NA,TRBJ2-1,TRBV10-3,16
TGTGCCAGCAGCCGTAGTAACGCCGGGGCTTCGAACACTGAAGCTTTCTTT,CASSRSNAGASNTEAFF,NA,NA,TRBJ1-1,TRBV7-2,17
TGCGCCAGCAGTGAGTCCGTGGGGGGGACTTACGAGCAGTACTTC,CASSESVGGTYEQYF,TRBD2,NA,TRBJ2-7,TRBV10-1,15
TGTGCCACCAGCAGAGATGCCGGGTTAGCCAAAAACATTCAGTACTTC,CATSRDAGLAKNIQYF,NA,NA,TRBJ2-4,TRBV15,16
TGTGCCAGCAGCGTAGCTAGCGGGGGCGAGACCCAGTACTTC,CASSVASGGETQYF,TRBD2,NA,TRBJ2-5,TRBV9,14
TGTGCCAGCAGTCCGGGACAGGGGTTGGGAACTGAAGCTTTCTTT,CASSPGQGLGTEAFF,TRBD1,NA,TRBJ1-1,TRBV27,15
TGCGCCAGCAGCCCCCTAAATTCTAACTATGGCTACACCTTC,CASSPLNSNYGYTF,NA,NA,TRBJ1-2,TRBV5-1,14
TGCGCCAGCAGCTTATCCGGGTACACTGAAGCTTTCTTT,CASSLSGYTEAFF,NA,NA,TRBJ1-1,TRBV5-1,13
TGTGCCAGTAGTATAAGTCTCGGGCGGAACTCCTACGAGCAGTACTTC,CASSISLGRNSYEQYF,NA,NA,TRBJ2-7,TRBV19,16
TGTGCCAGCAGTGAATTGAGCAATCAGCCCCAGCATTTT,CASSELSNQPQHF,NA,NA,TRBJ1-5,TRBV2,13
TGTGCCAGCAGCACAGAGGGACAGGGTCCCGGAAACACCATATATTTT,CASSTEGQGPGNTIYF,TRBD1,NA,TRBJ1-3,TRBV5-4,16
TGTGCCAGCAGCTTAGATCTGGGTACTGGCTACACCTTC,CASSLDLGTGYTF,NA,NA,TRBJ1-2,TRBV7-6,13
TGTGCCACCAGCGGGGGGAACACTGAAGCTTTCTTT,CATSGGNTEAFF,NA,NA,TRBJ1-1,TRBV19,12